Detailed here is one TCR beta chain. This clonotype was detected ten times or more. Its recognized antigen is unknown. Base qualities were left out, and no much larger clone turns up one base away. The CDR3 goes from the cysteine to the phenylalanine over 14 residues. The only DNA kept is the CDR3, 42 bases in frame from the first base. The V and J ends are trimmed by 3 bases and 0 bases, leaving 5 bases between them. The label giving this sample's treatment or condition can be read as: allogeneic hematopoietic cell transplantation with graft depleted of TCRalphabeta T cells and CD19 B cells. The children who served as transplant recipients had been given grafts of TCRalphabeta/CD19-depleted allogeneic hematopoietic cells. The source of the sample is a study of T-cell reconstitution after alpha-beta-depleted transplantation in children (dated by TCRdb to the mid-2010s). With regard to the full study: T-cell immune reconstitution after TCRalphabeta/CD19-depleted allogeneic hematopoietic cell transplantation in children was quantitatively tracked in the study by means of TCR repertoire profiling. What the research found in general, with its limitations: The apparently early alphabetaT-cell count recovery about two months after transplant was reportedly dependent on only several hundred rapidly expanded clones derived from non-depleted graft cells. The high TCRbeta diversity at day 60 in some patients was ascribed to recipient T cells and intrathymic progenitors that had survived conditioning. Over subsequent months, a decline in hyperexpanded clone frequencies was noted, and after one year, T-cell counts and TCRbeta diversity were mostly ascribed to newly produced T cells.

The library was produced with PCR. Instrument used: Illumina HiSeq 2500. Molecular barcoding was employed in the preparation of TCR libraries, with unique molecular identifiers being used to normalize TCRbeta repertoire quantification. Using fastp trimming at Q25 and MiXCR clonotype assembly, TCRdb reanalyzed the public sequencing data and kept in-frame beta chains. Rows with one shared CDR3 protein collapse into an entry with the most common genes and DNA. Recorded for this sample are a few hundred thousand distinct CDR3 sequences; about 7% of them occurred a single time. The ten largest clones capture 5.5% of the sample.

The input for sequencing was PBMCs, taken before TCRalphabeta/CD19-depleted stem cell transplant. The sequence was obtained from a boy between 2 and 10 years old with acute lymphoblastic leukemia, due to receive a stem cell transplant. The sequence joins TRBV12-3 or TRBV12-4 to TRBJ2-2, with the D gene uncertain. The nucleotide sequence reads TGTGCCAGCAGTTTTCGCCCGAACACCGGGGAGCTGTTTTTT. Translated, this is CASSFRPNTGELFF.